This T cell receptor beta chain was found in a study of cytomegalovirus exposure and HLA in healthy donors. Study findings and constraints: CMV serostatus stood as the only immune exposure information on hand. Indistinguishable V segments such as TRBV6-2 and TRBV6-3 were excluded. Reportedly, a later analysis found an Asian-associated ancestry cluster had fewer N-insertions than the approximately 700-donor mean.

PCR primers comprised 60 Vbeta and 13 Jbeta primers. Some clones are missing from TCRdb's copy, which holds only in-frame ones; the method was immunoSEQ multiplex PCR. This sample has 160,000 or so clones; roughly four fifths occur once, and the top ten carry around 4.1%. About this clone: Its specificity is not known.

The CDR3 runs 18 residues. Trimming removed 6 bases from V and 0 bases from J; junction bases left unmatched: 13. CDR1 and CDR2 (germline): PRHDT, FYEKMQ (reference sequence). The V call is TRBV13, the J call TRBJ2-1; the match to TRBD2 covers 8 bases. The source is a man aged 45 to 65 in good health and CMV-seropositive. Sequencing was carried out using PBMCs. The CDR3 sequence: CASRRGELADSSYNEQFF. Here the CDR3 DNA reads TGTGCCAGCAGACGGGGGGAACTAGCGGATAGCTCCTACAATGAGCAGTTCTTC.